This TCR beta chain was sequenced during a study of shared clonotypes between healthy human individuals (dated by TCRdb to 2020 to 2022). Background on the whole study: The cohort included a few men and two women between 18 and 49 years of age. For each donor, CD4 naive and CD4 memory were each run on three plates, CD8 naive on two plates, and CD8 memory on one plate. Blood TCR repertoires of five healthy adults were deeply sequenced to estimate repertoire size and the extent of clonotype sharing between individuals. Different laboratories and diverse techniques were used to prepare libraries and sequence TCR repertoires, to increase sequencing depth and limit assay-specific biases. Between about 0.8 and 9 billion PBMCs per donor were obtained by leukapheresis. General conclusions and limits of the study: Sharing across a few donors was observed for around 5% of naive CD4, 3.5% of naive CD8, about 2.3% of memory CD4, and around 0.4% of memory CD8 clonotypes. Compared with non-shared clonotypes, the clonotypes found in all four sorted-subset donors had higher generation probabilities. Pairwise subsampling led to the expectation that sequencing depth would affect the degree of clonotype sharing among donors. Incomplete sequencing was indicated by rarefaction of sorted-subset datasets, despite the large sequencing depth. Because the study included a small number of donors, the genetic and exposure-history diversity represented was limited. Sampling was limited to blood, and TCR repertoires in tissue likely differ from TCR repertoires in blood. Naive subsets generally had larger estimated clonotype richness than memory subsets.

Healthy HIV-negative adults with no recently reported acute infections or vaccinations were included as donors. Only Caucasian adults living in Nashville, Tennessee, USA were represented among the donors. CD4+ T cells were enriched through magnetic negative selection, after which naive cells were positively selected on CD45RA and the remaining negative fraction served as the memory subset. Blood was collected by leukapheresis, and PBMCs were isolated by Ficoll-Histopaque density gradient centrifugation and then cryopreserved in liquid nitrogen vapor phase. Analytical flow cytometry was used to check the purity and quantity of every magnetically sorted T cell population. Genomic DNA was isolated from each sorted fraction and quantified by UV absorbance on a Nanodrop 2000c. With regard to this clone: Its antigen is not yet known. There are no base qualities to consult, and no much larger clone falls within one base.

In the germline V gene, CDR1 corresponds to SGHRS and CDR2 to YFSETQ. From cysteine to phenylalanine, the CDR3 is 15 amino acids long. Only the CDR3 DNA is retained, 45 bases long and in frame from the first base. V is reduced by 0 bases and J by 5 bases, leaving a spacing of 11 bases between them. Using the deep immunoSEQ assay, TCR CDR3 regions were amplified from genomic DNA by multiplex PCR. For each cell subset, the extracted genomic DNA was distributed evenly across all wells of several immunoSEQ 96-well plates, and each plate served as one replicate. For sorted subsets, each replicate PCR was loaded with about 0.2 ug genomic DNA, equivalent to 25,000 to 35,000 T cell genomes. Purified libraries were quantified with a Qubit 3.0 fluorometer, sized on a Bioanalyzer 2100, and re-quantified with the KAPA Library Quantification kit. Every immunoSEQ 96-well plate was sequenced on a separate single-read 150-cycle Illumina NextSeq 550 flow cell. Per the original workflow: The immunoSEQ output contained only junctional sequences without quality scores, so filtering could not match that applied to full-length reads. To assign V/J genes and CDR3, sequences were annotated against IMGT germline references using PyIR, a Python wrapper for IgBLAST v1.9. Reads with weak V/J assignments (E-value above 1e-6), missing CDR3, stop codons, out-of-frame junctions, or ambiguous translated residues were removed. V3J clonotypes were defined as sequences sharing the same inferred V gene, J gene, and CDR3 amino acid sequence. The percentage overlap between two repertoires was calculated by dividing the number of shared unique clonotypes by the size of the smaller repertoire. Repertoire richness was assessed with RTK rarefaction, the Chao1 estimator, and Recon v2.1 estimates of unobserved clonotypes. Generation probabilities for all TCRbeta clonotypes obtained by the gDNA method from a handful of donors were computed using OLGA. TCRdb provides this immuneACCESS table in a form limited to in-frame rearrangements. Some clones are lacking; in checked studies, under half of them reflect an unresolved V gene, and why the rest are absent is not known. V, J and clone size are taken as reported in that table, and D and trimming were inferred from the DNA itself. This sample has approximately 2.5 million clones in its table, and roughly 92% of those were observed once. Roughly 0.14% of the sample comes from the top ten.

The sample consisted of naive CD4+ T cells sorted from blood. The cell subset or site label corresponds to: CD45RA+ positively selected. This receptor was identified in a man aged 18 to 30 in good health. Recombination connected TRBV5-1 to TRBJ2-2; the D gene assignment is ambiguous. This receptor carries the CDR3 CASSLAGLSTGELFF. The DNA sequence reads TGCGCCAGCAGCTTGGCCGGGCTGTCAACCGGGGAGCTGTTTTTT.